The 29 T cell receptor beta chains in this list originate from one sample, sequenced in a study of spatial heterogeneity in lung cancer. As to time point: blood at routine non-recurrence follow-up after resection. The authors sequenced whole RNA from tumor, nontumor lung or frozen PBMC without sorting. Each CDR3 protein gets one entry after TCRdb re-called the 5' RACE reads with MiXCR. The sample lists around 110,000 distinct CDR3 sequences, 10% to 15% occurring once. Sequenced material: PBMCs, taken at follow-up. The receptors shown here come from a male donor with early-stage non-small cell lung cancer.

This clonotype occurred many times. The rearrangement uses TRBV7-3 and TRBJ2-3; D uncertain. Germline V CDR1 and CDR2: SGHTA, FQGTGA. CDR3 size: 13 residues. The germline V and J ends were trimmed by 5 bases and 4 bases, with 10 bases remaining between them. The CDR3 spells CASSLRISDTQYF. The CDR3 nucleotides are TGTGCCAGCAGCCTGAGAATCTCAGATACGCAGTATTTT.

This clonotype has ten or more counts. The V gene is TRBV20-1, the J gene TRBJ1-6; D ambiguous. CDR1 DFQATT and CDR2 SNEGSKA come from the germline V gene (reference sequence). V gave up 2 bases and J gave up 5 bases, with 13 bases separating them. This CDR3 comprises 15 residues. CDR3 residues: CSARPSRRDNSPLHF. The CDR3 region has the DNA TGCAGTGCTAGACCGTCACGGAGAGATAATTCACCCCTCCACTTT.

This clonotype was observed at least ten times. The V and J genes are TRBV3-1 and TRBJ1-2; D not certain. The CDR3 sequence is 14 residues long. The V and J ends lost 0 bases and 8 bases respectively, with 13 bases between them. Germline values: CDR1 LGHDT, CDR2 YNNKEL (reference sequence). CDR3 in amino acids: CASSQDPGSYGYTF. CDR3 DNA sequence: TGTGCCAGCAGCCAAGATCCGGGATCCTACGGCTACACCTTC.

In its sample, this clonotype was seen once. Compared with germline, one end of the junction differs, possibly owing to a read error. The CDR3 nucleotides read TGTGCCAGCACCCAGCGCCGGGACACCGGGGAGCTGATTTTT. Translated: CASTQRRDTGELIF. The V gene is TRBV7-9, the J gene TRBJ2-2; D is perhaps TRBD1 (6 bases). CDR1 is SEHNR and CDR2 is FQNEAQ in the germline V gene (reference sequence). The length of the CDR3 is 14 residues.

This clonotype was observed a handful of times. This rearrangement joins TRBV5-6 to TRBJ2-2, with D perhaps TRBD1 (5 bases). Trimming cost V 5 bases and J 4 bases, with 18 bases left between them. CDR1 and CDR2 (germline): SGHDT, YYEEEE. The CDR3 has 16 residues. CDR3 in amino acids: CASSRLGALSTGELFF. For the CDR3, the DNA is TGTGCCAGCAGTCGCCTAGGGGCTTTGAGCACCGGGGAGCTGTTTTTT.

CDR3 residues: CASSERTGQRTGELFF. The CDR3 DNA reads as TGTGCCAGCAGTGAGCGGACAGGGCAGAGGACCGGGGAGCTGTTTTTT. This chain joins TRBV2 and TRBJ2-2; 8 bases are shared with TRBD1. The CDR3 covers 16 residues. Trimming removed 3 bases from V and 5 bases from J; junction bases left unmatched: 8. Germline lookup yields CDR1 SNHLY and CDR2 FYNNEI.

This clonotype was seen ten or more times. The rearrangement uses TRBV5-1 and TRBJ1-1; D gene ambiguous. The V gene's germline CDR1 is SGHRS and CDR2 YFSETQ. CDR3 size: 14 residues. V gave up 4 bases and J gave up 1 base, with 11 bases separating them. The CDR3 reads CASSPMSSNTEAFF. The CDR3, as DNA: TGCGCCAGCAGCCCCATGTCGTCGAACACTGAAGCTTTCTTT.

V gene TRBV2 combines with J gene TRBJ1-5, with TRBD1 identical over 9 bases. V gave up 10 bases and J gave up 6 bases; unmatched junction bases: 7. CDR3 length equals 13 residues. Germline CDR1 SNHLY, CDR2 FYNNEI. CDR3 sequence: CATSTGGTQPQHF. The CDR3 bases are TGTGCCACAAGCACAGGGGGCACTCAGCCCCAGCATTTT.

The J gene is TRBJ2-3, the V gene TRBV9; D gene ambiguous. The V gene lost 0 bases and the J gene lost 1 base, with 9 bases spanning the gap. Germline lookup yields CDR1 SGDLS and CDR2 YYNGEE. This CDR3 contains 15 residues. CDR3 sequence: CASSVAPSGTDTQYF. Written as DNA, the CDR3 is TGTGCCAGCAGCGTAGCTCCCTCGGGCACAGATACGCAGTATTTT.

This clonotype was counted a few times. The V call is TRBV6-5, the J call TRBJ2-7, with D perhaps matching TRBD2 (5 bases). This CDR3 is 14 amino acids long. Germline V gene sequence: CDR1 MNHEY, CDR2 SVGAGI. V shed 5 bases and J shed 1 base, with 12 bases lying between them. The CDR3 loop reads CASSLAPRSYEQYF. Written as DNA, the CDR3 is TGTGCCAGCAGTCTAGCCCCACGTTCCTACGAGCAGTACTTC.

This clonotype was recorded many times. This rearrangement joins TRBV5-1 to TRBJ2-5; D is unresolved. The germline CDR1 and CDR2 sequences are SGHRS and YFSETQ. This CDR3 contains 15 residues. The V end was cut by 4 bases, the J end by 0 bases, with 13 bases between. The CDR3 DNA sequence: TGCGCCAGCAGCCGAGACGGAAGGAACCAAGAGACCCAGTACTTC. Protein sequence: CASSRDGRNQETQYF.

In this sample, this clonotype turned up many times. The CDR3 reads CASSVYTGELFF. In nucleotides, the CDR3 is TGTGCCAGCAGCGTATACACCGGGGAGCTGTTTTTT. This chain links TRBV7-2 with TRBJ2-2; D gene ambiguous. Germline loops: CDR1 SGHTA, CDR2 FQGNSA. With 5 bases removed from V and 3 bases from J, the gap between germline ends came to 4 bases. This CDR3 spans 12 amino acids.

This clonotype came up a few times. J is TRBJ2-7 and V is TRBV14, with D perhaps matching TRBD1 (5 bases). This CDR3 contains 15 residues. The germline CDR1 and CDR2 sequences are SGHDN and FVKESK. V lost 0 bases, J lost 4 bases, and 13 bases lay in between. CDR3 nucleotides: TGTGCCAGCAGCCAAGAACGGTCTGGGGCTTACGAGCAGTACTTC. It specifies CASSQERSGAYEQYF.

This clonotype has at least ten counts. This sequence joins TRBV7-2 and TRBJ2-3; D might be TRBD2 (5 bases). With 1 base removed from V and 1 base from J, the gap between germline ends came to 9 bases. The CDR3 runs 15 residues. CDR1 and CDR2 (germline): SGHTA, FQGNSA. DNA for the CDR3: TGTGCCAGCAGCTTAGACTGGCGGGGCACAGATACGCAGTATTTT. Encoded protein: CASSLDWRGTDTQYF.

This clonotype was recorded a few times. The chain combines TRBV10-1 with TRBJ2-3; tentatively, D is TRBD1 (6 bases). This CDR3 is built from 12 residues. CDR1 and CDR2 from the germline V gene are WNHNN and SYGVQD (reference sequence). V was clipped by 6 bases and J by 4 bases, with 8 bases between them. The CDR3 here is CASSSGADTQYF. As DNA, the CDR3 is TGCGCCAGCAGCTCAGGGGCAGATACGCAGTATTTT.

This clonotype appeared once. The chain has TRBV7-9 and TRBJ1-2, with TRBD1 identical over 8 bases. With 3 bases clipped from V and 2 bases from J, the junction kept 5 bases outside the gene matches. The CDR3 sequence is 15 residues long. CDR1 is SEHNR and CDR2 is FQNEAQ in the germline V gene (reference sequence). The CDR3: CASSFSGGINYGYTF. In DNA form, the CDR3 reads TGTGCCAGCAGCTTTTCAGGGGGCATCAACTATGGCTACACCTTC.

This clonotype was picked up many times. The chain employs TRBV7-2 and TRBJ2-1; 10 bases line up with TRBD1. Germline values: CDR1 SGHTA, CDR2 FQGNSA. The junction had 2 bases not matched to a gene; V was cut back by 4 bases and J by 2 bases. This CDR3 comprises 15 residues. CDR3 in DNA: TGTGCCAGCAGCTCCGACAGGGGGCCCTACAATGAGCAGTTCTTC. Its protein is CASSSDRGPYNEQFF.

In its sample, this clonotype was seen a few times. This chain joins TRBV3-1 and TRBJ1-6, with no clear D. The CDR3 has 14 residues. Germline lookup yields CDR1 LGHDT and CDR2 YNNKEL (reference sequence). The germline V and J ends were trimmed by 1 base and 5 bases, with 6 bases remaining between them. The CDR3 reads CASSQGPNNSPLHF. CDR3 DNA: TGTGCCAGCAGCCAAGGACCCAATAATTCACCCCTCCACTTT.

The chain has TRBV30 and TRBJ1-6; D is perhaps TRBD1 (6 bases). The germline V gene has CDR1 GTSNPN and CDR2 SVGIG (reference sequence). The V end lost 4 bases, the J end lost 10 bases, and 11 bases lay between the germline ends. The CDR3 has 12 residues. The CDR3 DNA sequence: TGTGCCTGGAACCAGGGGACCTCACCCCTCCACTTT. Translating gives CAWNQGTSPLHF.

This clonotype came up many times. This chain joins TRBV5-5 and TRBJ2-7, with 11 bases identical to TRBD1. Germline trimming cut 3 bases from V and 5 bases from J; bases unmatched to any gene: 7. Germline V gives CDR1 SGHKS, CDR2 YYEKEE (reference sequence). This CDR3 has 15 residues. CDR3 protein: CASSYRTGGLNEQYF. The CDR3 DNA reads as TGTGCCAGCAGCTATCGGACAGGGGGCTTGAACGAGCAGTACTTC. Supplemented by reference TRBV5-5 and TRBJ2-7, the full variable domain reads DAGVTQSPTHLIKTRGQQVTLRCSPISGHKSVSWYQQVLGQGPQFIFQYYEKEERGRGNFPDRFSARQFPNYSSELNVNALLLGDSALYLCASSYRTGGLNEQYFGPGTRLTVT.

The J gene is TRBJ2-3, the V gene TRBV7-3; 12 bases map to TRBD2. The CDR3 runs to 18 residues. Germline-derived CDR1 and CDR2 are SGHTA and FQGTGA. Losses at the gene ends were 6 bases for V and 5 bases for J; bases not matched to a gene: 15. This chain's CDR3 is CASSKGFLTSGGRDTQYF. As DNA, the CDR3 is TGTGCCAGCAGTAAGGGCTTCTTGACTAGCGGGGGCCGAGATACGCAGTATTTT. Drawing the rest from reference TRBV7-3 and TRBJ2-3, the complete variable domain is GAGVSQTPSNKVTEKGKYVELRCDPISGHTALYWYRQSLGQGPEFLIYFQGTGAADDSGLPNDRFFAVRPEGSVSTLKIQRTERGDSAVYLCASSKGFLTSGGRDTQYFGPGTRLTVL.

This clonotype was observed a few times. This chain joins TRBV10-1 and TRBJ1-1, with D tentatively TRBD1 (5 bases). V was cut by 2 bases and J by 7 bases, with 11 bases left in between. CDR1 is WNHNN, CDR2 SYGVQD, per germline (reference sequence). The CDR3 covers 13 residues. CDR3 amino acids: CASSEGRDSEAFF. The DNA of the CDR3 is TGCGCCAGCAGTGAGGGCAGGGATAGTGAAGCTTTCTTT.

This clonotype came up a few times. The chain recombines TRBV10-3 with TRBJ2-3; 13 bases fit TRBD2. This CDR3 contains 16 residues. V dropped 6 bases and J dropped 0; count of bases not matched to a gene: 3. Germline-derived CDR1 and CDR2 are ENHRY and SYGVKD. For the CDR3, the DNA is TGTGCCATCAGCGGACTAGCGGGGGCTAGCACAGATACGCAGTATTTT. Its translation: CAISGLAGASTDTQYF.

This clonotype was recorded many times. V gene TRBV7-2 combines with J gene TRBJ2-1, with 7 nucleotides matching TRBD2. The CDR3 length is 15 residues. V gave up 5 bases and J gave up 5 bases; unmatched junction bases: 9. Germline lookup yields CDR1 SGHTA and CDR2 FQGNSA. As DNA, the CDR3 is TGTGCCAGCAGCACAGGCTACCGGGGGGACAATGAGCAGTTCTTC. Residues: CASSTGYRGDNEQFF.

The chain recombines TRBV5-8 with TRBJ1-3; no clear D gene. The CDR3 length is 14 residues. The V gene's germline CDR1 is SGHTS and CDR2 YDEGEE. V lost 4 bases, J lost 1 base, and 9 bases lay in between. The CDR3 reads CASSRPRSGNTIYF. DNA of the CDR3: TGTGCCAGCAGCCGCCCCAGATCTGGAAACACCATATATTTT.

This chain uses TRBV20-1 with TRBJ2-1; 7 nucleotides line up with TRBD2. V was pared by 3 bases and J by 2 bases, with 4 bases of the junction left unmatched. The CDR3 length is 14 residues. Per the germline V gene, CDR1 is DFQATT and CDR2 is SNEGSKA (reference sequence). The CDR3 sequence: CSASASGAYNEQFF. CDR3 coding DNA: TGCAGTGCTAGCGCTAGCGGTGCCTACAATGAGCAGTTCTTC.

The V call is TRBV7-3, the J call TRBJ2-1; D perhaps matches TRBD1 (7 bases). The CDR3 is 20 residues long. CDR1 and CDR2 from the germline V gene are SGHTA and FQGTGA. V lost 1 base, J lost 1 base, and 23 bases lay in between. The CDR3 is CASSLRGRGTVKFSYNEQFF. As DNA, the CDR3 is TGTGCCAGCAGCTTAAGGGGCAGGGGGACTGTTAAATTTTCCTACAATGAGCAGTTCTTC.

This clonotype was picked up many times. V and J are TRBV20-1 and TRBJ2-1; 9 positions agree with TRBD1. After removal of 6 bases from V and 6 bases from J, the junction contained 9 bases not matched to a gene. Germline V gene data show CDR1 as DFQATT and CDR2 as SNEGSKA (reference sequence). This CDR3 has 14 amino acids. CDR3 coding DNA: TGCAGTGCCCAGACAGGGGGAAGGGGCAATGAGCAGTTCTTC. Translated, it gives CSAQTGGRGNEQFF.

This clonotype was recorded at least ten times. V gene TRBV29-1 combines with J gene TRBJ1-1; tentative D call: TRBD1 (6 bases). The CDR3 is 13 residues long. The V end was cut by 2 bases, the J end by 4 bases, with 11 bases between. Germline CDR1 SQVTM, CDR2 ANQGSEA. CDR3 in DNA: TGCAGCGTTGAACAGGGGACTGGCACTGAAGCTTTCTTT. This encodes CSVEQGTGTEAFF.